This T cell receptor beta chain was identified during a study of molecular identifiers for immune sequencing clone quantification. The study's findings and limits: It was shown that clones above 20 RNA copies held over 97% of effector molecules, but under 1% in naive cells. For highly expanded clones, sizes could be underestimated when identical TCR molecules share a barcode.

CDR1 is MDHEN, CDR2 SYDVKM, per germline. Trimming stripped 6 bases from V and 0 bases from J, with 9 bases between. The CDR3 covers 13 residues. Note on this clonotype: Its antigen is currently unknown.

Bulk TCR libraries were made with methods that had been previously described and with listed TCR primers. One entry per CDR3 protein, called by TCRdb with MiXCR from the PCR reads. This sample has approximately 670,000 distinct CDR3 sequences, with 20% found just once. A CD8+CD4-CCR7+CD45RA+ phenotype served as the sorting definition for naive CD8 T cells. The material sequenced was naive CD8+ T cells from blood, with Jurkat cell RNA spiked in. Subset defined: FACS-sorted CD8+CD4-CCR7+CD45RA+ naive T cells. The chain combines TRBV28 with TRBJ2-7; weak D call: TRBD2 (5 bases). The sequence was obtained from a human donor in good health. Some libraries in this study had Jurkat cell RNA spiked in. CDR3 sequence reads: CASSQRASYEQYF. The CDR3, as DNA: TGTGCCAGCAGCCAGAGGGCCTCCTACGAGCAGTACTTC.